This T cell receptor beta chain comes out of a study of beta chain features in type 1 diabetes. For the study at large: Healthy donors and patients had similar age, gender and cell yields. Study outcomes and limitations: In every one of the four CD4+ subsets, TCRB CDR3s were moderately but significantly shorter in Type 1 diabetes patients. Relative to healthy donors, patients appeared to have naive, central memory and Treg TCRB repertoires that were more similar.

cDNA synthesis used the whole RNA isolate, giving expressed TCRB sequences. Data came from immunoSEQ multiplex PCR; TCRdb stores just in-frame clones and leaves some out. The sample has 150,000 to 160,000 clones, approximately 10% seen once; the top ten hold roughly 2%. Details on this clone: The antigen is unknown.

The CDR3 length is 15 residues. V was pared by 1 base and J by 5 bases, with 14 bases between. Germline assignment: CDR1 SSHAT and CDR2 FNYEAQ (reference sequence). The sequenced material came from central memory CD4+ T cells from blood. V and J are TRBV7-7 and TRBJ2-5, with D possibly being TRBD1 (5 bases). This receptor was identified in a man between 18 and 29 years old in good health. The CDR3 DNA reads TGTGCCAGCAGCTTAGTAGGGCAGGGCCAGGAGACCCAGTACTTC. Translated: CASSLVGQGQETQYF.